The entry below gives a single T cell receptor (beta chain) sequence along with its context. This entry is derived from a study of blood T cell repertoires in COVID-19. Study-wide context: COVID-19 samples, acute and convalescent, were from the United States, Italy and Spain. PBMCs, B-cell-depleted T cells, or T cells were the source of the cDNA or gDNA that made up the material.

As processed by the authors: Estimation of nucleated cell counts relied on the amplification of reference gene primers. Method: immunoSEQ multiplex PCR; TCRdb's copy keeps in-frame clones and lacks some. The V and J calls and clone size come from that table; D and trimming were worked out from the DNA. The sample consists of 70,000 or so clones, about four fifths of them appearing once. Germline V gene sequence: CDR1 MDHEN, CDR2 SYDVKM. Trimming at V came to 10 bases and at J to 2 bases, leaving 4 bases not matched to a gene. This CDR3 has 13 amino acids. The gene calls are TRBV28 and TRBJ1-5, with 8 bases lining up with TRBD1. Material: peripheral blood. The TCR comes from a man between 65 and 85 years old with acute or convalescent COVID-19. The CDR3, as DNA: TGTGCCATCCAGGGGGCGGGCAATCAGCCCCAGCATTTT. Translated: CAIQGAGNQPQHF.